This T cell receptor beta chain was identified in a study of blood T cell repertoires in COVID-19. About the study: Sources were T cells, B-cell-depleted T cells, or PBMCs; the material itself was cDNA or gDNA.

Authors' data handling: Amplification with reference gene primers provided the estimates of nucleated cell counts. Sequencing used immunoSEQ multiplex PCR; TCRdb keeps in-frame clones, though not all of them. V and J calls and clone size are given by that table; D and trimming were obtained from the DNA. The sample has roughly 140,000 clones, about 80% seen once. Trimming stripped 5 bases from V and 1 base from J, with 11 bases between. CDR3 length equals 15 residues. Looked up from germline, CDR1 is SGHTA and CDR2 is FQGTGA. Recruitment covered 20 to 25 US areas and drew participants whose ages spanned about 18 to 90 years. Resolution of symptoms, clearance, or two negative PCRs was present in recovered Cohort 3 donors.

This TCR derives from a man in his forties or fifties who had recovered from COVID-19. The chain joins TRBV7-3 to TRBJ2-2, with TRBD2 as a possible D gene (6 bases). Input material: PBMCs or T cells enriched from blood (not recorded which). CDR3 bases: TGTGCCAGCAGCCCCCTCGGGGGGAACACCGGGGAGCTGTTTTTT. This codes for CASSPLGGNTGELFF.